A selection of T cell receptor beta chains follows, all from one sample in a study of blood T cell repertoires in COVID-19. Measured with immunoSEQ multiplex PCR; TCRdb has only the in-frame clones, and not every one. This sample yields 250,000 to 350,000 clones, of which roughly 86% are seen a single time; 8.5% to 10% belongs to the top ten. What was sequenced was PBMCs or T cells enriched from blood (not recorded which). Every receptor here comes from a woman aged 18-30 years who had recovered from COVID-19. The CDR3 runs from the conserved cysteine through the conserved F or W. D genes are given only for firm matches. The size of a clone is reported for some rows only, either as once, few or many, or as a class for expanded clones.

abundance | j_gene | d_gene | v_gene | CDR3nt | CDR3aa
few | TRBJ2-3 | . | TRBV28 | TGTGCCAGCAGCCAAACAGATACGCAGTATTTT | CASSQTDTQYF
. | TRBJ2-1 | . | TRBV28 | TGTGCCAGCAGTTTTGTAAATGAGCAGTTCTTC | CASSFVNEQFF
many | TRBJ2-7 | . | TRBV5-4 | TGTGCCAGCAGGATGGACAGTCCACCCTACGAGCAGTACTTC | CASRMDSPPYEQYF
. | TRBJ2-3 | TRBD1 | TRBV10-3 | TGTGCCACCGCCGCCGGGACAGGCACAGATACGCAGTATTTT | CATAAGTGTDTQYF
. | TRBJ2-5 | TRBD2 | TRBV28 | TGTGCCAGCAGCCCAATGGCGACTAGCGGGATGCAAGAGACCCAGTACTTC | CASSPMATSGMQETQYF
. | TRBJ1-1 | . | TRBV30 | TGTGCCTGGGCGAAACAGGGTTGGGCTGAAGCTTTCTTT | CAWAKQGWAEAFF
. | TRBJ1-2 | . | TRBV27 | TGTGCCAGCAGTCCCTCGGGGGGGTCCGGCTACACCTTC | CASSPSGGSGYTF
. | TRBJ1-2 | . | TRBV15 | TGTGCCACCAGCAGAGATGGGGCGGCAAGTAACTATGGCTACACCTTC | CATSRDGAASNYGYTF
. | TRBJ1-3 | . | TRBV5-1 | TGCGCCAGCAGCTTGGACTTTTCGCGGTGGGTTGGAAACACCATATATTTT | CASSLDFSRWVGNTIYF
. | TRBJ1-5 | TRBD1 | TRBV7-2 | TGTGCCAGCAGCTTAAAGGGACAGAGCAATCAGCCCCAGCATTTT | CASSLKGQSNQPQHF
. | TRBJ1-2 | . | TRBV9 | TGTGCCAGCAGCGTGAGTCCCGGGGAAGATGGCTACACCTTC | CASSVSPGEDGYTF
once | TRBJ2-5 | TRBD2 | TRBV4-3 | TGCGCCAGCAGCCAAGCGAAAGGCCCCGGGACTAACCCAGCGGCGACCCAGTACTTC | CASSQAKGPGTNPAATQYF
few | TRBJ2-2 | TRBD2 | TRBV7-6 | TGTGCCAGCAGCTTCATTAGCGGGGACCTTAACACCGGGGAGCTGTTTTTT | CASSFISGDLNTGELFF
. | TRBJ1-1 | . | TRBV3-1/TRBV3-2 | TGTGCCAGCAGCCAAAGGAGGAAGAGCACTGAAGCTTTCTTT | CASSQRRKSTEAFF
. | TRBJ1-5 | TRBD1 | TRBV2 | TGTGCCAGCAGTCACCACAGGGGGAGGGGAAATCAGCCCCAGCATTTT | CASSHHRGRGNQPQHF
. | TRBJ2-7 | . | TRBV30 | TGTGCCAGGTCCCGGGATGACGAGCAGTACTTC | CARSRDDEQYF
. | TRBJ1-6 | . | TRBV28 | TGTGCCAGCAGTTTATTCAGTCCCCGGGGGGGGGCCGGAGGCTCACCCCTCCACTTT | CASSLFSPRGGAGGSPLHF
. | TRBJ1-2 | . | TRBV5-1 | TGCGCCAGCAGCTTGGAAGCAGGGGTGGACTATGGCTACACCTTC | CASSLEAGVDYGYTF
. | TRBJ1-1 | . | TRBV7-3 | TGTGCCAGCTCGACAGCGCTGAACACTGAAGCTTTCTTT | CASSTALNTEAFF
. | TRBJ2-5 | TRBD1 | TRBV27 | TGTGCCAGCAGGTCCGGGACAGGGGGCAGGAAGACCCAGTACTTC | CASRSGTGGRKTQYF
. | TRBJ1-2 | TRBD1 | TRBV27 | TGTGCCAGCAGTTTGCGGGACAGGGGGCGAGGTGGCTACACCTTC | CASSLRDRGRGGYTF
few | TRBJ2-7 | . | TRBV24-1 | TGTGCCACCAGTGATTCGGGGTTTTCGTACGAGCAGTACTTC | CATSDSGFSYEQYF
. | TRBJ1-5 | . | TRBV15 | TGTGCCACCAGCAGAGATCGCGGGGGTATTCAGCCCCAGCATTTT | CATSRDRGGIQPQHF
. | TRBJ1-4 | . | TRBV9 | TGTGCCAGCAGCGCGAGGGGGACCGTGGAGGAAAAACTGTTTTTT | CASSARGTVEEKLFF
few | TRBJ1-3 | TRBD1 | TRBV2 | TGTGCCAGCACCTTAGAGGGGGCGCATACTGGAAACACCATATATTTT | CASTLEGAHTGNTIYF
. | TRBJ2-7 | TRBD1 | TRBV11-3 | TGTGCCAGCAGCTTAGCCGGGACAGACGACGAGCAGTACTTC | CASSLAGTDDEQYF
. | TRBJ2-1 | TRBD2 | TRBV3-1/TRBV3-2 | TGTGCCAGCAGCCCGGGACTAGCGATGCAGTTCTTC | CASSPGLAMQFF
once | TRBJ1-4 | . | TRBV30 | TGTGCCTGGAGGCGGGGAACTGAAAAACTGTTTTTT | CAWRRGTEKLFF